The 17 T cell receptor beta chains reported below all come from one sample, sequenced in a study of blood T cell repertoires in COVID-19. The method was immunoSEQ multiplex PCR; TCRdb's version includes in-frame clones alone and lacks a portion of them. The sample records about 270,000 clones, 70% to 90% being singletons. The sequencing input was PBMCs or T cells enriched from blood (not recorded which). Every receptor here comes from a woman between 35 and 50 years old with acute COVID-19.

The chain uses TRBV5-6 and TRBJ1-2; unclear D gene. CDR1 is SGHDT and CDR2 is YYEEEE in the germline V gene. The CDR3 spans 13 residues. Trimming took off 4 bases at V and 7 bases at J, with 14 bases between the two ends. In nucleotides, the CDR3 is TGTGCCAGCAGCCCGACATCCTCCGGTGGCTACACCTTC. It encodes CASSPTSSGGYTF.

CDR3 residues: CASSLEVTGLDTGELFF. CDR3 bases: TGTGCCAGCAGCTTAGAAGTGACAGGGCTCGACACCGGGGAGCTGTTTTTT. The gene calls are TRBV11-3 and TRBJ2-2, with 7 bases matching TRBD1. The germline V gene encodes CDR1 SGHNT and CDR2 YENEEA. Trimming cost V 0 bases and J 3 bases; bases outside gene matches: 7. The CDR3 extends over 17 amino acids. Full variable domain (missing parts from reference TRBV11-3 and TRBJ2-2): EAGVVQSPRYKIIEKKQPVAFWCNPISGHNTLYWYLQNLGQGPELLIRYENEEAVDDSQLPKDRFSAERLKGVDSTLKIQPAELGDSAVYLCASSLEVTGLDTGELFFGEGSRLTVL.

This clone was recorded only once. V and J are TRBV7-2 and TRBJ2-2, with 10 bases that match TRBD2. Germline V gene data show CDR1 as SGHTA and CDR2 as FQGNSA. After removal of 5 bases from V and 2 bases from J, the junction contained 5 bases not matched to a gene. The CDR3 covers 16 residues. The CDR3 here is CASSLTSGANTGELFF. The CDR3 coding sequence is TGTGCCAGCAGCCTTACTAGCGGGGCTAACACCGGGGAGCTGTTTTTT.

The chain has TRBV15 and TRBJ2-7; TRBD2 might be the D (5 bases). This CDR3 is 18 amino acids long. V was clipped by 0 bases and J by 2 bases, with 20 bases between them. In germline, CDR1 is LNHNV, CDR2 YYDKDF (reference sequence). DNA for the CDR3: TGTGCCACCAGCAGAGATCCGTTGATAGGGAGCTCCCCCTACGAGCAGTACTTC. Translated, it gives CATSRDPLIGSSPYEQYF.

Here the CDR3 DNA reads TGCGCCAGCAGTCAGGTCAGGGGGCGATTCCAAGAGACCCAGTACTTC. It specifies CASSQVRGRFQETQYF. The chain joins TRBV23-1 to TRBJ2-5, with 8 bases identical to TRBD1. TRBV23-1 is an ORF, with its function uncertain. V shed 3 bases and J 1 base; nucleotides not matched to a gene: 7. This CDR3 region has 16 residues.

V gene TRBV6-5 combines with J gene TRBJ2-7; D is perhaps TRBD1 (5 bases). The germline CDR1 and CDR2 sequences are MNHEY and SVGAGI. The CDR3 is made up of 14 amino acids. Trimming pared 1 base from V and 2 bases from J, leaving 9 bases between. The CDR3 coding sequence is TGTGCCAGCAGTTACTTTAGGGGCCCCTACGAGCAGTACTTC. Translated: CASSYFRGPYEQYF.

This clone is a singleton in its sample. The J gene is TRBJ2-2, the V gene TRBV13, with a tentative D call TRBD2 (6 bases). Germline CDR1 is PRHDT and CDR2 is FYEKMQ (reference sequence). V lost 3 bases, J lost 7 bases, and 15 bases lay in between. The CDR3 runs 15 residues. The CDR3 DNA is TGTGCCAGCAGCTTGCTCCTAGCGAGCGGCGGGGAGCTGTTTTTT. It specifies CASSLLLASGGELFF.

The V and J genes are TRBV15 and TRBJ2-1; 7 bases fit TRBD2. The junction had 7 bases not matched to a gene; V was cut back by 2 bases and J by 3 bases. Germline loops: CDR1 LNHNV, CDR2 YYDKDF (reference sequence). The CDR3 extends over 16 amino acids. CDR3 loop: CATSRKSGLHYNEQFF. The CDR3, as DNA: TGTGCCACCAGCAGAAAGTCGGGACTACACTACAATGAGCAGTTCTTC.

The rearrangement links TRBV2 to TRBJ2-1, with 7 bases that match TRBD2. Germline V gene data show CDR1 as SNHLY and CDR2 as FYNNEI. The CDR3 has 14 amino acids. The trim removed 4 bases at V and 7 bases at J, leaving 7 bases unmatched. The CDR3 DNA sequence: TGTGCCAGCAGTGTAGAGCGGGAAGTTAATGAGCAGTTCTTC. Its protein is CASSVEREVNEQFF.

J is TRBJ2-1 and V is TRBV4-1; 8 bases line up with TRBD2. V dropped 0 bases and J dropped 7; count of bases not matched to a gene: 14. Germline values: CDR1 MGHRA, CDR2 YSYEKL. There are 18 residues in the CDR3. The CDR3 nucleotides are TGCGCCAGCAGCCAAGATATTGGTCGCGGGAGGTCCCCGAATGAGCAGTTCTTC. The encoded protein is CASSQDIGRGRSPNEQFF.

The chain couples TRBV7-9 to TRBJ1-4; D perhaps matches TRBD1 (6 bases). CDR1 is SEHNR and CDR2 is FQNEAQ in the germline V gene (reference sequence). The CDR3 totals 16 residues. V lost 0 bases and J 8 bases, leaving 16 bases between the germline ends. Written as DNA, the CDR3 is TGTGCCAGCAGCTTAGCAGGGGCAGGGGAAGGGGAAAAACTGTTTTTT. This codes for CASSLAGAGEGEKLFF.

The V gene is TRBV28, the J gene TRBJ2-7; weak D call: TRBD2 (6 bases). The V and J ends lost 7 bases and 2 bases respectively, with 15 bases between them. The V gene's germline CDR1 is MDHEN and CDR2 SYDVKM. The CDR3 has 14 amino acids. CDR3 loop: CASTQASDPYEQYV. DNA of the CDR3: TGTGCCAGCACACAGGCTAGCGACCCCTACGAGCAGTACGTC.

A few counts support this clone. The chain carries TRBV5-5 and TRBJ2-5, with a possible D match to TRBD2 (6 bases). The germline V gene encodes CDR1 SGHKS and CDR2 YYEKEE (reference sequence). Trimming removed 1 base from V and 4 bases from J, with 11 bases in between. This CDR3 is built from 14 residues. The CDR3 here is CASSLSRRGETQYF. In nucleotides, the CDR3 is TGTGCCAGCAGCTTGAGTCGGAGGGGAGAGACCCAGTACTTC. The variable domain in full, with the rest retrieved from reference TRBV5-5 and TRBJ2-5, is DAGVTQSPTHLIKTRGQQVTLRCSPISGHKSVSWYQQVLGQGPQFIFQYYEKEERGRGNFPDRFSARQFPNYSSELNVNALLLGDSALYLCASSLSRRGETQYFGPGTRLLVL.

This chain connects TRBV12-3 or TRBV12-4 to TRBJ1-2; D is unclear. Trimming stripped 6 bases from V and 6 bases from J, with 11 bases between. This CDR3 contains 12 residues. CDR3 in DNA: TGTGCCAGCAGCCTGGAGGAACATGGCTACACCTTC. Amino acid sequence: CASSLEEHGYTF.

V usage is TRBV19 and J usage is TRBJ2-4; 11 bases align to TRBD1. V lost 6 bases, J lost 0 bases, and 4 bases stayed unmatched. Germline assignment: CDR1 LNHDA and CDR2 SQIVND (reference sequence). The CDR3 consists of 16 residues. The CDR3 DNA sequence: TGTGCCAGTAGCGGACAGGGGGCATTAGCCAAAAACATTCAGTACTTC. Its translation: CASSGQGALAKNIQYF. The complete variable domain, with remaining parts taken from reference TRBV19 and TRBJ2-4, reads DGGITQSPKYLFRKEGQNVTLSCEQNLNHDAMYWYRQDPGQGLRLIYYSQIVNDFQKGDIAEGYSVSREKKESFPLTVTSAQKNPTAFYLCASSGQGALAKNIQYFGAGTRLSVL.

This clone was counted between two and nine times. The chain is built from TRBV23-1 and TRBJ2-3, with D hard to call. TRBV23-1 is reported as an ORF; its role is uncertain. V was pared by 8 bases and J by 6 bases, with 6 bases between. This CDR3 is built from 10 residues. CDR3 bases: TGCGCCAGCCTAACGGATACGCAGTATTTT. It codes for CASLTDTQYF.

The gene calls are TRBV3-1 (or the pseudogene TRBV3-2) and TRBJ2-1, with TRBD2 matching 7 bases. CDR1 and CDR2 from the germline V gene are LGHDT and YNNKEL (reference sequence). There are 16 residues in the CDR3. V shed 5 bases and J 5 bases; nucleotides not matched to a gene: 12. The CDR3, as DNA: TGTGCCAGCAGCATCTTGAGGGAGGGCACCGACAATGAGCAGTTCTTC. It specifies CASSILREGTDNEQFF.